These 25 T cell receptor beta chains came from one sample sequenced in a study of blood T cell repertoires in COVID-19. This table comes from immunoSEQ multiplex PCR, and its TCRdb copy is limited to in-frame clones, with some not included. This sample yields around 300,000 clones, of which roughly 89% are seen a single time; roughly 4.3% belongs to the top ten. Sequencing input: PBMCs or T cells enriched from blood (not recorded which). The origin of the receptors is a young woman with acute COVID-19.

The chain uses TRBV27 and TRBJ1-2; the match to TRBD1 covers 9 bases. The CDR3 spans 17 residues. V was pared by 2 bases and J by 2 bases, with 9 bases of the junction left unmatched. Germline CDR1 MNHEY, CDR2 SMNVEV (reference sequence). CDR3 region: CASSLTTGGTINYGYTF. CDR3 DNA: TGTGCCAGCAGTTTAACGACAGGGGGGACGATAAACTATGGCTACACCTTC.

This CDR3 is CAISRGGNTIYF. In DNA form, the CDR3 reads TGTGCCATCAGTCGGGGTGGAAACACCATATATTTT. The J gene is TRBJ1-3, the V gene TRBV10-3; no clear D. Germline values: CDR1 ENHRY, CDR2 SYGVKD. The V end lost 5 bases, the J end lost 3 bases, and 5 bases lay between the germline ends. The CDR3 is 12 amino acids.

The chain combines TRBV28 with TRBJ1-2; 7 bases are shared with TRBD1. The CDR3 extends over 14 amino acids. The junction had 7 bases not matched to a gene; V was cut back by 5 bases and J by 4 bases. From germline, CDR1 is MDHEN and CDR2 SYDVKM. CDR3 sequence (DNA): TGTGCCAGCAGTCCTGACAGGGACGGCTATGGCTACACCTTC. It encodes CASSPDRDGYGYTF.

This clone was counted ten times or more. This specimen includes other DNA sequences encoding the same CDR3. This chain uses TRBV6-5 with TRBJ2-1; TRBD1 might be the D (6 bases). In germline, CDR1 is MNHEY, CDR2 SVGAGI. Trimming pared 2 bases from V and 6 bases from J, leaving 14 bases between. CDR3 length: 15 amino acids. CDR3: CASSYTVGGRNEQFF. DNA for the CDR3: TGTGCCAGCAGTTACACGGTAGGGGGTCGCAATGAGCAGTTCTTC.

This clone was observed a handful of times. This chain connects TRBV19 to TRBJ1-5; 7 bases line up with TRBD1. CDR1 LNHDA and CDR2 SQIVND come from the germline V gene (reference sequence). The J segment lost 5 bases and the V segment lost 7 bases, leaving 11 bases of the junction unmatched. This CDR3 region has 15 residues. The CDR3 region has the DNA TGTGCCAGTAAACCGGACAGGAGGAAGGATCAGCCCCAGCATTTT. Translation gives CASKPDRRKDQPQHF.

This clone was recorded only once. The CDR3 DNA sequence: TGTGCCAGCAGTCCTACCCCGACAGGGTTGTATTTT. This translates into CASSPTPTGLYF. The chain carries TRBV28 and TRBJ1-3, with TRBD1 identical over 7 bases. J was trimmed by 16 bases and V by 5 bases; bases with no gene match: 11. This CDR3 has 12 residues. Germline-derived CDR1 and CDR2 are MDHEN and SYDVKM. The full variable domain, rest sourced from reference TRBV28 and TRBJ1-3, is DVKVTQSSRYLVKRTGEKVFLECVQDMDHENMFWYRQDPGLGLRLIYFSYDVKMKEKGDIPEGYSVSREKKERFSLILESASTNQTSMYLCASSPTPTGLYFGEGSWLTVV.

This chain connects TRBV6-2 or TRBV6-3 to TRBJ2-7, with D unresolved. V was pared by 6 bases and J by 5 bases, with 11 bases between. Germline assignment: CDR1 MNHEY and CDR2 SVGEGT. This CDR3 contains 12 residues. CDR3 sequence: CASSPRYDEQYF. DNA for the CDR3: TGTGCCAGCAGCCCCCGTTATGACGAGCAGTACTTC.

The chain recombines TRBV28 with TRBJ2-7; 8 bases line up with TRBD1. The length of the CDR3 is 15 residues. The ends lost 6 bases at V and 0 bases at J; junction bases unmatched: 7. In germline, CDR1 is MDHEN, CDR2 SYDVKM. The DNA for the CDR3 is TGTGCCAGCAGCACACAGGGGGATGGCTCCTACGAGCAGTACTTC. Protein sequence: CASSTQGDGSYEQYF.

This chain joins TRBV1 and TRBJ2-1; TRBD2 is the table's D call, not checked against the DNA. TRBV1 is tagged as a pseudogene. This CDR3 is built from 20 residues. CDR3 sequence: CTSSHSRNRFSGTSYNEQFF. CDR3 DNA: TGCACCAGCTCACATTCTCGAAACAGATTTAGCGGGACCTCCTACAATGAGCAGTTCTTC.

The V call is TRBV19, the J call TRBJ2-7, with 8 positions matching TRBD1. This CDR3 spans 14 amino acids. V gave up 5 bases and J gave up 3 bases; unmatched junction bases: 6. In germline, CDR1 is LNHDA, CDR2 SQIVND (reference sequence). The CDR3 DNA is TGTGCCAGTAGTTTCGGACAGGGTGACTACGAGCAGTACTTC. Encoded protein: CASSFGQGDYEQYF.

This chain uses TRBV9 with TRBJ2-1; TRBD2 aligns across 7 bases. Germline CDR1 reads SGDLS; CDR2 reads YYNGEE. CDR3 length equals 15 residues. With V trimmed by 3 bases and J by 0 bases, 3 bases remained unmatched. The CDR3 loop is CASSEGGSSYNEQFF. In DNA, the CDR3 is TGTGCCAGCAGCGAGGGAGGGAGCTCCTACAATGAGCAGTTCTTC.

The chain carries TRBV7-9 and TRBJ1-2, with D perhaps matching TRBD1 (6 bases). This CDR3 region has 13 residues. Germline CDR1 is SEHNR and CDR2 is FQNEAQ (reference sequence). V lost 5 bases, J lost 8 bases, and 15 bases lay in between. The CDR3 loop reads CASSPVGARGYTF. CDR3 DNA sequence: TGTGCCAGCAGCCCGGTGGGGGCCCGCGGCTACACCTTC.

This clone was recorded only once. The gene calls are TRBV5-1 and TRBJ2-2; D is ambiguous. V was clipped by 4 bases and J by 5 bases, with 3 bases between them. CDR1 is SGHRS and CDR2 is YFSETQ in the germline V gene. The CDR3 totals 11 residues. The CDR3 sequence: CASSRTGELFF. CDR3 sequence (DNA): TGCGCCAGCAGCCGGACCGGGGAGCTGTTTTTT.

This clone was detected only once. The chain combines TRBV5-1 with TRBJ2-6; D is perhaps TRBD2 (8 bases). Trimming stripped 2 bases from V and 0 bases from J, with 18 bases between. Germline lookup yields CDR1 SGHRS and CDR2 YFSETQ. The CDR3 totals 19 residues. CDR3 nucleotide sequence: TGCGCCAGCAGCTTACCCGACAGGGCGGGGGGCTCTGGGGCCAACGTCCTGACTTTC. This sequence encodes CASSLPDRAGGSGANVLTF.

This CDR3 is CASSAWSSQETQYF. DNA of the CDR3: TGCGCCAGCAGCGCCTGGAGCTCCCAAGAGACCCAGTACTTC. The genes are TRBV5-1 and TRBJ2-5; D gene uncertain. V was clipped by 4 bases and J by 1 base, with 11 bases between them. From germline, CDR1 is SGHRS and CDR2 YFSETQ. This CDR3 has 14 amino acids.

The chain has TRBV28 and TRBJ1-5, with 7 bases identical to TRBD1. The J segment lost 4 bases and the V segment lost 3 bases, leaving 6 bases of the junction unmatched. This CDR3 is built from 15 residues. Germline-derived CDR1 and CDR2 are MDHEN and SYDVKM. CDR3 in amino acids: CASSFSGQDNQPQHF. The CDR3 DNA is TGTGCCAGCAGTTTCAGTGGACAGGATAATCAGCCCCAGCATTTT. Full variable domain (outside the CDR3, taken from reference TRBV28 and TRBJ1-5): DVKVTQSSRYLVKRTGEKVFLECVQDMDHENMFWYRQDPGLGLRLIYFSYDVKMKEKGDIPEGYSVSREKKERFSLILESASTNQTSMYLCASSFSGQDNQPQHFGDGTRLSIL.

V usage is TRBV5-4 and J usage is TRBJ2-5; 9 nucleotides match TRBD1. J gave up 4 bases and V 4 bases, and 11 bases lay outside the gene matches. CDR3 length: 16 amino acids. CDR1 is SGHNT and CDR2 is YYREEE in the germline V gene (reference sequence). The CDR3 DNA follows: TGTGCCAGCAGCCGAGCCCCACAGGGGGCGGGAGAGACCCAGTACTTC. Amino acid sequence: CASSRAPQGAGETQYF.

The genes are TRBV28 and TRBJ1-2, with TRBD1 matching 11 bases. CDR1 is MDHEN and CDR2 is SYDVKM in the germline V gene. The CDR3 is made up of 18 amino acids. Losses at the gene ends were 4 bases for V and 2 bases for J; bases not matched to a gene: 12. The CDR3 here is CASSSPPGQGAQNYGYTF. CDR3 nucleotide sequence: TGTGCCAGCAGTTCCCCTCCCGGACAGGGGGCGCAGAACTATGGCTACACCTTC.

The genes are TRBV5-8 and TRBJ2-3; 8 nucleotides line up with TRBD2. The CDR3 extends over 16 amino acids. Germline values: CDR1 SGHTS, CDR2 YDEGEE. V gave up 2 bases and J gave up 0 bases; unmatched junction bases: 5. CDR3 sequence: CASSLPGLDSTDTQYF. DNA for the CDR3: TGTGCCAGCAGCTTACCGGGACTAGATAGCACAGATACGCAGTATTTT.

The chain combines TRBV6-5 with TRBJ1-4; TRBD1 aligns across 9 bases. This CDR3 contains 16 residues. The V and J ends lost 2 bases and 3 bases, in that order; junction bases with no gene match: 4. Germline assignment: CDR1 MNHEY and CDR2 SVGAGI. The CDR3 protein is CASSYPDRGSNEKLFF. The CDR3 coding sequence is TGTGCCAGCAGTTACCCTGACAGGGGGTCTAATGAAAAACTGTTTTTT.

J is TRBJ2-1 and V is TRBV7-9; weak D call: TRBD1 (5 bases). Germline V gene data show CDR1 as SEHNR and CDR2 as FQNEAQ (reference sequence). Trimming left V 3 bases short and J 9 bases short, with 6 bases between. The length of the CDR3 is 11 residues. The CDR3 DNA follows: TGTGCCAGCAGCTTCCAGGGTGAGCAGTTCTTC. It codes for CASSFQGEQFF.

The count of this clone is one. This chain connects TRBV10-2 to TRBJ1-2, with 7 nucleotides matching TRBD1. This CDR3 comprises 15 residues. The V gene's germline CDR1 is WSHSY and CDR2 SAAADI. Losses at the gene ends were 0 bases for V and 4 bases for J; bases not matched to a gene: 5. Written as DNA, the CDR3 is TGCGCCAGCAGTGAGTCAAAAGGGACAGCCTATGGCTACACCTTC. It encodes CASSESKGTAYGYTF.

DNA for the CDR3: TGTGCCATCAGCAGGGGGAACACTGAAGCTTTCTTT. This sequence encodes CAISRGNTEAFF. The chain joins TRBV10-3 to TRBJ1-1, with D perhaps TRBD1 (6 bases). Germline CDR1 is ENHRY and CDR2 is SYGVKD. V gave up 6 bases and J gave up 1 base, with 6 bases separating them. The CDR3 sequence is 12 residues long.

J is TRBJ1-4 and V is TRBV7-2; 9 nucleotides match TRBD1. The CDR3 has 19 amino acids. The V gene end was trimmed by 5 bases and the J gene end by 5 bases; junction bases not matched to a gene: 18. CDR1 and CDR2 (germline): SGHTA, FQGNSA. CDR3 sequence (DNA): TGTGCCAGCAGCCTAACGATACGGGACAGGGCGGGTCCCAATGAAAAACTGTTTTTT. This gives the protein CASSLTIRDRAGPNEKLFF. Full variable domain (remainder filled in from reference TRBV7-2 and TRBJ1-4): GAGVSQSPSNKVTEKGKDVELRCDPISGHTALYWYRQSLGQGLEFLIYFQGNSAPDKSGLPSDRFSAERTGGSVSTLTIQRTQQEDSAVYLCASSLTIRDRAGPNEKLFFGSGTQLSVL.

The chain has TRBV11-1 and TRBJ2-1; 9 bases agree with TRBD2. CDR1 and CDR2 from the germline V gene are SGHAT and FQDESV (reference sequence). The CDR3 length is 13 residues. V was pared by 8 bases and J by 6 bases, with 5 bases of the junction left unmatched. The CDR3 loop reads CASGPAGGNEQFF. The CDR3 DNA sequence: TGTGCCAGCGGTCCAGCGGGAGGCAATGAGCAGTTCTTC.